Presented here are 12 T cell receptor beta chains from one specimen sequenced in a study of cytomegalovirus exposure and HLA in healthy donors. In the PCR, 60 Vbeta and 13 Jbeta primers were used. TCRdb's table, derived via immunoSEQ multiplex PCR, lists solely in-frame clones and lacks some. Here the sample spans around 100,000 clones, 67% being singletons. Sequencing was performed on PBMCs. The receptors were gathered from a man aged 18 to 35 in good health and CMV-seropositive.

J is TRBJ1-5 and V is TRBV19; TRBD1 might be the D (5 bases). Germline V CDR1 and CDR2: LNHDA, SQIVND (reference sequence). The CDR3 consists of 14 residues. Trimming pared 5 bases from V and 4 bases from J, leaving 12 bases between. Here the CDR3 DNA reads TGTGCCAGTAGTCCCCGGGGGATAAATCAGCCCCAGCATTTT. Translated, it gives CASSPRGINQPQHF.

The chain couples TRBV6-1 to TRBJ2-7; D possibly corresponds to TRBD2 (5 bases). With 7 bases removed from V and 0 bases from J, the gap between germline ends came to 16 bases. CDR1 MNHNS and CDR2 SASEGT come from the germline V gene. The CDR3 runs 15 residues. The CDR3 protein is CASTRSGGSSYEQYV. The CDR3 DNA reads TGTGCCAGCACTAGGTCAGGAGGATCCTCCTACGAGCAGTACGTC.

This clone was observed a handful of times. The chain joins TRBV28 to TRBJ2-1, with 8 positions matching TRBD1. This CDR3 is built from 14 residues. V gave up 5 bases and J gave up 13 bases; unmatched junction bases: 13. Germline lookup yields CDR1 MDHEN and CDR2 SYDVKM. CDR3 region: CASSTGQVRGDQFF. For the CDR3, the DNA is TGTGCCAGCAGTACGGGACAGGTTCGAGGAGACCAGTTCTTC.

The genes are TRBV5-8 and TRBJ1-4; D is perhaps TRBD1 (5 bases). CDR3 length: 17 amino acids. The V end lost 7 bases, the J end lost 6 bases, and 25 bases lay between the germline ends. Per germline, CDR1 SGHTS and CDR2 YDEGEE. CDR3 sequence: CASRRDWGAPLDEKLFF. Written as DNA, the CDR3 is TGTGCCAGCCGCCGGGACTGGGGCGCCCCATTGGATGAAAAACTGTTTTTT.

The V gene is TRBV28, the J gene TRBJ2-2, with a possible D match to TRBD1 (6 bases). V was clipped by 5 bases and J by 6 bases, with 16 bases between them. This CDR3 contains 15 residues. CDR1 MDHEN and CDR2 SYDVKM come from the germline V gene. CDR3 residues: CASSAPGVGAGELFF. The CDR3 DNA sequence: TGTGCCAGCAGTGCGCCAGGGGTTGGAGCCGGGGAGCTGTTTTTT.

V gene TRBV10-3 combines with J gene TRBJ1-2; D gene unclear. The ends were cut back, 3 bases at V and 4 bases at J, with 9 bases in the middle. Germline V gene lookup returns CDR1 ENHRY and CDR2 SYGVKD. The CDR3 totals 13 residues. CDR3: CAISEREFYGYTF. DNA of the CDR3: TGTGCCATCAGTGAAAGGGAGTTCTATGGCTACACCTTC.

The chain combines TRBV2 with TRBJ2-7; 8 bases fit TRBD1. Germline V CDR1 and CDR2: SNHLY, FYNNEI. CDR3 length: 14 residues. Trimming took 6 bases from V and 3 from J; bases not matched to a gene: 7. DNA of the CDR3: TGTGCCAGCAGCCGGACAGGGACGGGCTACGAGCAGTACTTC. Amino acids: CASSRTGTGYEQYF.

The rearrangement joins TRBV5-6 to TRBJ1-6; D possibly corresponds to TRBD1 (5 bases). The germline V gene encodes CDR1 SGHDT and CDR2 YYEEEE. V was shortened by 4 bases and J by 8 bases, with 19 bases between the two germline ends. CDR3 length: 16 amino acids. The CDR3, as DNA: TGTGCCAGCAGCGGGGGGGATTTCCGTCCGGATTCACCCCTCCACTTT. This translates into CASSGGDFRPDSPLHF.

The rearrangement uses TRBV28 and TRBJ2-3; the match to TRBD2 covers 11 bases. This CDR3 is 15 amino acids long. J was trimmed by 6 bases and V by 3 bases; bases with no gene match: 5. Germline CDR1 is MDHEN and CDR2 is SYDVKM. This CDR3 is CASSFSGGATDTQYF. CDR3 DNA: TGTGCCAGCAGTTTTAGCGGGGGGGCTACGGATACGCAGTATTTT. The entire variable domain, with the rest obtained from reference TRBV28 and TRBJ2-3, is as follows: DVKVTQSSRYLVKRTGEKVFLECVQDMDHENMFWYRQDPGLGLRLIYFSYDVKMKEKGDIPEGYSVSREKKERFSLILESASTNQTSMYLCASSFSGGATDTQYFGPGTRLTVL.

V is TRBV6-1 and J is TRBJ2-5; no clear D. With 7 bases removed from V and 5 bases from J, the gap between germline ends came to 20 bases. Germline V gene lookup returns CDR1 MNHNS and CDR2 SASEGT. The CDR3 sequence is 15 residues long. The CDR3 DNA is TGTGCCAGCAACGACTGGCAGTCCTTCCGGGAGACCCAGTACTTC. Amino acid sequence: CASNDWQSFRETQYF.

The chain employs TRBV5-1 and TRBJ2-1; 12 bases are shared with TRBD2. Germline values: CDR1 SGHRS, CDR2 YFSETQ. The CDR3 loop spans 16 amino acids. V lost 4 bases and J lost 3; bases outside the gene matches: 5. CDR3 residues: CASSRGLAGNYNEQFF. In DNA, the CDR3 is TGCGCCAGCAGCCGCGGACTAGCGGGAAACTACAATGAGCAGTTCTTC.

The chain combines TRBV2 with TRBJ2-7; D not certain. There are 13 residues in the CDR3. Trimming stripped 6 bases from V and 6 bases from J, with 15 bases between. The germline gives CDR1 SNHLY, CDR2 FYNNEI. CDR3 sequence: CASRELDSAEQYV. The CDR3, as DNA: TGTGCCAGCAGGGAACTCGACTCTGCCGAGCAGTACGTC.